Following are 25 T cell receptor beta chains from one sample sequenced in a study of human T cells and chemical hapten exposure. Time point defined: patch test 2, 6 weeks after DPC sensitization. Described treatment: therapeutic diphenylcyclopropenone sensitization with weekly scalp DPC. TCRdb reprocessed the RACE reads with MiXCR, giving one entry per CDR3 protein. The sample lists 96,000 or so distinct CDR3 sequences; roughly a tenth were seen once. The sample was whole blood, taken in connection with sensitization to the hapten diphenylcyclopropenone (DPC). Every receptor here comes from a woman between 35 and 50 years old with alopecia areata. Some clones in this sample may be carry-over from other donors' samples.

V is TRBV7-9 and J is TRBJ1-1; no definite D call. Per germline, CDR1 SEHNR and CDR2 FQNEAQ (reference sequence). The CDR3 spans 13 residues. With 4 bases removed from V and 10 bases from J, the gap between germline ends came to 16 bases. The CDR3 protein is CASSSILLPAAFF. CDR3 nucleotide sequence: TGTGCCAGCAGCTCCATTTTACTCCCTGCAGCTTTCTTT.

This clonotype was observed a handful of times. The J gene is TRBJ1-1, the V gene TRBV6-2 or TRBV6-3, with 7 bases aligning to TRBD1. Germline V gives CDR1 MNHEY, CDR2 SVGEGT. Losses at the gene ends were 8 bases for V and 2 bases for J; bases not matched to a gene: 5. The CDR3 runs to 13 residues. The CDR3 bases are TGTGCCAGCGGACAGGATTTTAACACTGAAGCTTTCTTT. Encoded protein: CASGQDFNTEAFF.

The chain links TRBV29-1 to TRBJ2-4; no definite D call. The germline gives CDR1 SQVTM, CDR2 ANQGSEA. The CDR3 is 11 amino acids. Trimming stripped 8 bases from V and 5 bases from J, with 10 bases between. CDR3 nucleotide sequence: TGCAGCATAGGACGGGAAAACATTCAGTACTTC. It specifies CSIGRENIQYF. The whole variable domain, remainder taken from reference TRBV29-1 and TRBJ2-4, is SAVISQKPSRDICQRGTSLTIQCQVDSQVTMMFWYRQQPGQSLTLIATANQGSEATYESGFVIDKFPISRPNLTFSTLTVSNMSPEDSSIYLCSIGRENIQYFGAGTRLSVL.

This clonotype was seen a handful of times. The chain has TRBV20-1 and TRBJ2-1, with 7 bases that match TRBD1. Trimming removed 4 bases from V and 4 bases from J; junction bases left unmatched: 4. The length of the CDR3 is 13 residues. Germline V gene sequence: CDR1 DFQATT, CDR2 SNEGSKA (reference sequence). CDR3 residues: CSAKSTGYNEQFF. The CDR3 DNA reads TGCAGTGCTAAATCGACAGGGTACAATGAGCAGTTCTTC.

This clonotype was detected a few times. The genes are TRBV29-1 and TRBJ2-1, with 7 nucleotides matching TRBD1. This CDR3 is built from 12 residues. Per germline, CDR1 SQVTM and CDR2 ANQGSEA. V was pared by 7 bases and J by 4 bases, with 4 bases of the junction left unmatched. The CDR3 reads CSDRTGYNEQFF. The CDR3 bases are TGCAGCGACAGGACAGGATACAATGAGCAGTTCTTC.

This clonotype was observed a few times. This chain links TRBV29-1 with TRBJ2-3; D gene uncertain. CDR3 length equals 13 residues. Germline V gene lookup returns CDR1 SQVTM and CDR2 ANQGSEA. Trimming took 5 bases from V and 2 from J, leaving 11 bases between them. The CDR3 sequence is CSVLTQNTDTQYF. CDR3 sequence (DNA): TGCAGCGTTCTTACGCAGAACACAGATACGCAGTATTTT.

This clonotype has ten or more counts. This CDR3 is CASSTRLAGDRTDTQYF. CDR3 DNA: TGTGCCAGCAGCACCCGACTAGCGGGGGACCGCACAGATACGCAGTATTTT. The chain has TRBV7-2 and TRBJ2-3; TRBD2 aligns across 12 bases. This CDR3 is built from 17 residues. The ends lost 5 bases at V and 1 base at J; junction bases unmatched: 7. Germline loops: CDR1 SGHTA, CDR2 FQGNSA.

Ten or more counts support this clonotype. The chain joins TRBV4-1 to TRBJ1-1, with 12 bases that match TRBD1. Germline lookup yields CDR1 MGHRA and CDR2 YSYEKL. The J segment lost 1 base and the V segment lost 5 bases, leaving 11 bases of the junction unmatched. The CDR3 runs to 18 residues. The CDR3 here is CASSYSTGTGGRNTEAFF. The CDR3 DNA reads TGCGCCAGCAGCTACTCCACCGGGACAGGGGGCCGGAACACTGAAGCTTTCTTT.

The CDR3 protein is CATRQGGIETQYF. In DNA form, the CDR3 reads TGTGCCACCCGACAGGGTGGTATCGAGACCCAGTACTTC. This sequence joins TRBV28 and TRBJ2-5; 7 nucleotides match TRBD1. J lost 5 bases, V lost 10 bases, and 10 bases had no gene match. This CDR3 has 13 residues. Germline CDR1 and CDR2: MDHEN and SYDVKM.

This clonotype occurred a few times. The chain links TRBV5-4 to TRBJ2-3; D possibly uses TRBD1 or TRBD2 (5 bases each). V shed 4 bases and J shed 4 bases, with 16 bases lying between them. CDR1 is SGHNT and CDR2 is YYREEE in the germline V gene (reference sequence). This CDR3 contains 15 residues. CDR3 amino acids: CASSPTTRDADTQYF. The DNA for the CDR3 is TGTGCCAGCAGCCCTACTACCCGGGACGCAGATACGCAGTATTTT.

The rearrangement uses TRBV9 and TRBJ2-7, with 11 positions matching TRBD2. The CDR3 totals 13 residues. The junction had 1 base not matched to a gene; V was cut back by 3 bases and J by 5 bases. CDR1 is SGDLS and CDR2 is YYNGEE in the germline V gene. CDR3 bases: TGTGCCAGCAGCGGACTAGCGGGGAACGAGCAGTACTTC. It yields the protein CASSGLAGNEQYF.

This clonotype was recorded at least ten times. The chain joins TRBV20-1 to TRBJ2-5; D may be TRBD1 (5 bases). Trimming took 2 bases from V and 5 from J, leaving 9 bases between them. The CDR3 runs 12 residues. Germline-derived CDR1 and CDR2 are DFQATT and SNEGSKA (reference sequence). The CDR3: CSARIGVETQYF. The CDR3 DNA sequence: TGCAGTGCTAGAATAGGGGTGGAGACCCAGTACTTC.

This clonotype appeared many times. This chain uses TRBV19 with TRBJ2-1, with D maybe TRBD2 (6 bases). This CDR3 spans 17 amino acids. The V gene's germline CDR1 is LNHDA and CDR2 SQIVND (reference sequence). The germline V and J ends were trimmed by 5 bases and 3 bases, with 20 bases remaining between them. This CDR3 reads CASSGGVASNIYNEQFF. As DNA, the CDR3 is TGTGCCAGTAGTGGAGGGGTAGCGTCAAATATCTACAATGAGCAGTTCTTC.

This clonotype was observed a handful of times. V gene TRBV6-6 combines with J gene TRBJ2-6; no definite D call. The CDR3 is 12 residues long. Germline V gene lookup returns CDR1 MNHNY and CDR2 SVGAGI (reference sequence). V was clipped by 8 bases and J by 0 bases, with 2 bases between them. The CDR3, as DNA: TGTGCCAGCCGCTCTGGGGCCAACGTCCTGACTTTC. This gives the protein CASRSGANVLTF.

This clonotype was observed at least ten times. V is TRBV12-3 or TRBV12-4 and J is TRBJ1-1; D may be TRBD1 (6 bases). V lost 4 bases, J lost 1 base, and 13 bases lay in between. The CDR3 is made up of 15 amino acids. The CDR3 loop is CASSSRDTSNTEAFF. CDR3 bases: TGTGCCAGCAGTTCCCGGGACACATCGAACACTGAAGCTTTCTTT.

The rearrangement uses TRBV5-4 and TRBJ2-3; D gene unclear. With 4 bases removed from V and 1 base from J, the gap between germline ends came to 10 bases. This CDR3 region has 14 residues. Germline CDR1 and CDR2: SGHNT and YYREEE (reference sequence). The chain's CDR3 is CASSRRARTDTQYF. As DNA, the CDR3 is TGTGCCAGCAGCCGTCGGGCGCGCACAGATACGCAGTATTTT.

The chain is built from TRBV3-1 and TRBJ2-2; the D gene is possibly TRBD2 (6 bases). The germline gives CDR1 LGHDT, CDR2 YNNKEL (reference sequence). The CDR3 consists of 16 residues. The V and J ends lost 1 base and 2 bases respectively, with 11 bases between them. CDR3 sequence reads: CASSQVGGANTGELFF. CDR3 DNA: TGTGCCAGCAGCCAAGTCGGAGGGGCTAACACCGGGGAGCTGTTTTTT.

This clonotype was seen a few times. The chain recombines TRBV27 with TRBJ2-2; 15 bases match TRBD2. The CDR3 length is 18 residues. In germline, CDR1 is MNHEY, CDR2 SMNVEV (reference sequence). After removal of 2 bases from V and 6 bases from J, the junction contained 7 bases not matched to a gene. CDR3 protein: CASSLRGLAGGTAGELFF. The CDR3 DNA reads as TGTGCCAGCAGTTTACGTGGACTAGCGGGAGGGACCGCCGGGGAGCTGTTTTTT.

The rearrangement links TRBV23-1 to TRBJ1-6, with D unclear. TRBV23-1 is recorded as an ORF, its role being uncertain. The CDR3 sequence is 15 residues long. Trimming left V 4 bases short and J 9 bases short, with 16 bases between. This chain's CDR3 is CASSRSQAAGSPLHF. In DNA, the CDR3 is TGCGCCAGCAGTCGTTCCCAGGCGGCGGGTTCACCCCTCCACTTT.

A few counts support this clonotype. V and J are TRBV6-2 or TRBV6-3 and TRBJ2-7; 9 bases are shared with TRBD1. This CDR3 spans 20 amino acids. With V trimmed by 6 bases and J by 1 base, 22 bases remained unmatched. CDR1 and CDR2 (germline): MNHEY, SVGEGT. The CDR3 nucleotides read TGTGCCAGCAGCCGCCCCTCACAGGGGGCGCGGGGTAGCGGGTCCTACGAGCAGTACTTC. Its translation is CASSRPSQGARGSGSYEQYF.

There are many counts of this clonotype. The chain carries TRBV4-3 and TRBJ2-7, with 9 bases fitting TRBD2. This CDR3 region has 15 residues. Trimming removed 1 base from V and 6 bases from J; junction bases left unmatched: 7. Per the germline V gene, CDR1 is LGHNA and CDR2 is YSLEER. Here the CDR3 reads CASSQGGGRASEQYF. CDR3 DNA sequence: TGCGCCAGCAGCCAAGGCGGCGGGAGGGCCAGCGAGCAGTACTTC.

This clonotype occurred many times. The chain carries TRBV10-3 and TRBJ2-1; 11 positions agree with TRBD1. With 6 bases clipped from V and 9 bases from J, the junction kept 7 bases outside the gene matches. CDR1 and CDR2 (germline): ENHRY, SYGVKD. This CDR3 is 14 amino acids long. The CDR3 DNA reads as TGTGCCATCAGACCCGGACAGGGGGCGGTTGAGCAGTTCTTC. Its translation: CAIRPGQGAVEQFF.

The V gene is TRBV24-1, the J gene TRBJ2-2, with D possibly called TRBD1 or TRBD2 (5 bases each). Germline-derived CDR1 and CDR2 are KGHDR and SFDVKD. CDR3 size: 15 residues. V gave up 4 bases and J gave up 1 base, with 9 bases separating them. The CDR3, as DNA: TGTGCCACCAGTGAGAAGGGGAGGAACACCGGGGAGCTGTTTTTT. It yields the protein CATSEKGRNTGELFF.

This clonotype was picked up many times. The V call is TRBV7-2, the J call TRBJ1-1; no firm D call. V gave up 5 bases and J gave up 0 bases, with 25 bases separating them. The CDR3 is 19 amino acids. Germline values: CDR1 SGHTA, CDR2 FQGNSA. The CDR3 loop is CASSPDRLVPLSVNTEAFF. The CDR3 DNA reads TGTGCCAGCAGCCCAGACCGCCTGGTTCCCCTCTCTGTGAACACTGAAGCTTTCTTT.

The CDR3 is CASSLWVPNTEAFF. The DNA of the CDR3 is TGTGCCAGCAGCTTATGGGTGCCGAACACTGAAGCTTTCTTT. This chain joins TRBV7-2 and TRBJ1-1; D gene unclear. V was pared by 2 bases and J by 1 base, with 8 bases between. CDR1 is SGHTA and CDR2 is FQGNSA in the germline V gene. The CDR3 is 14 amino acids.